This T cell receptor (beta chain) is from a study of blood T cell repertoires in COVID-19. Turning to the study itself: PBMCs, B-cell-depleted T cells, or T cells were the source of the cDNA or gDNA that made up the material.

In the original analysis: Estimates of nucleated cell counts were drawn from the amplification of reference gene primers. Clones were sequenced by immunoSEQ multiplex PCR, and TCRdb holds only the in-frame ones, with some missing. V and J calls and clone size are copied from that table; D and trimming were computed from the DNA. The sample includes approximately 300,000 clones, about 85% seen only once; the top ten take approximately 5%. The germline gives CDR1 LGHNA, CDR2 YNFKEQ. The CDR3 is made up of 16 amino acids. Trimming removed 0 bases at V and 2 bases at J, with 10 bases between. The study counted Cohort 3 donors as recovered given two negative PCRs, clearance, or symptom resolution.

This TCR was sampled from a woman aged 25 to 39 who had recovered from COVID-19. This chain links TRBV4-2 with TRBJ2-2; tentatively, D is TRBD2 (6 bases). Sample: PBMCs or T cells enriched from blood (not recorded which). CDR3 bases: TGTGCCAGCAGCCAAGATTGGAGGGGCAACACCGGGGAGCTGTTTTTT. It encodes CASSQDWRGNTGELFF.